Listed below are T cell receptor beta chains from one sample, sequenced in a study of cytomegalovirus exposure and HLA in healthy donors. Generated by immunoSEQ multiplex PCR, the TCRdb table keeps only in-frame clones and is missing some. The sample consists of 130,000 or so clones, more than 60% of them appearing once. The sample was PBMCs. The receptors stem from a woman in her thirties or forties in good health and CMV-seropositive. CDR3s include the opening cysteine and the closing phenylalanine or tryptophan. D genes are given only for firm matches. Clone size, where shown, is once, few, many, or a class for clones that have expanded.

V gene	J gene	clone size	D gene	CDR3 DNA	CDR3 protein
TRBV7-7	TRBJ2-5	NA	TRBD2	TGTGCCAGCAGCTTACTAGCGGGGGGTCTAGAGACCCAGTACTTC	CASSLLAGGLETQYF
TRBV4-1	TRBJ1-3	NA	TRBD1	TGCGCCAGCAGCGGACAGCCACAGGGGTCTGGAAACACCATATATTTT	CASSGQPQGSGNTIYF
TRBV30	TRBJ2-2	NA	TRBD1	TGTGCCTGGAGTTCGGGACAGGGGGCGAACACCGGGGAGCTGTTTTTT	CAWSSGQGANTGELFF
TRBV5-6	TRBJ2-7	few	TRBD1	TGTGCCAGCAGCCTACCGGGACAGGCTAACTACGAGCAGTACTTC	CASSLPGQANYEQYF
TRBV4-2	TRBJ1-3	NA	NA	TGTGCCAGCAGCCAAGAGGAGGGGCTCCATATCGAGGGGATTGGAAACACCATATATTTT	CASSQEEGLHIEGIGNTIYF
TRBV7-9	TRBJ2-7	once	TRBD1	TGTGCCAGCAGCTTAGAGGCAGGGGGCGATTACGAGCAGTACTTC	CASSLEAGGDYEQYF
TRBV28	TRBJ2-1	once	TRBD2	TGTGCCAGCAGTTTACGTAGGGCGGGGGACCCGAAGGCCCATGAGCAGTTCTTC	CASSLRRAGDPKAHEQFF
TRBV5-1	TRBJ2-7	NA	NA	TGCGCCAGCAGCGCGGATTGGACAGCTACCTCCTACGAGCAGTACTTC	CASSADWTATSYEQYF
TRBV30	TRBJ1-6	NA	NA	TGTGCCCGACAGGAGAGCTCCTATAATTCACCCCTCCACTTT	CARQESSYNSPLHF
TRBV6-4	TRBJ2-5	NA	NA	TGTGCCAGCAGTGACACGGTCAAAGAGACCCAGTACTTC	CASSDTVKETQYF
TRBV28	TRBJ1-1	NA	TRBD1	TGTGCCAGCAGTTTAGGGACAGGGAAGGCTGAAGCTTTCTTT	CASSLGTGKAEAFF
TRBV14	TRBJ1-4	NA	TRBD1	TGTGCCAGCAGTGACAGGGACAGTCCTCTGGAAAAACTGTTTTTT	CASSDRDSPLEKLFF
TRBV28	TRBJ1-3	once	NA	TGTGCCAGCAGTCAGGGATTTGGGTACACCATATATTTT	CASSQGFGYTIYF
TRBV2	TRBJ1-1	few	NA	TGTGCCAGCAGTGAAGACAGACTAAGCCCGAACACTGAAGCTTTCTTT	CASSEDRLSPNTEAFF
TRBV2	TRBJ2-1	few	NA	TGTGCCAGCAGCGAGGACAGAAGCTCCTACAATGAGCAGTTCTTC	CASSEDRSSYNEQFF
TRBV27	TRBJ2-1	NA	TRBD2	TGTGCCAGCATCCTCAGCGGGAGCTCCTACAATGAGCAGTTCTTC	CASILSGSSYNEQFF
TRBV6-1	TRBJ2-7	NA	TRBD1	TGTGCCAGCAGTGACCACGGACAGGGACTCTACGAGCAGTACTTC	CASSDHGQGLYEQYF
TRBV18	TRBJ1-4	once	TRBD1	TGTGCCAGCTCACGCAACAGGGGGATCAATGAAAAACTGTTTTTT	CASSRNRGINEKLFF
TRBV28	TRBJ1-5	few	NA	TGTGCCAGCAGTGGGGGGGGACGGACGATCAATCAGCCCCAGCATTTT	CASSGGGRTINQPQHF